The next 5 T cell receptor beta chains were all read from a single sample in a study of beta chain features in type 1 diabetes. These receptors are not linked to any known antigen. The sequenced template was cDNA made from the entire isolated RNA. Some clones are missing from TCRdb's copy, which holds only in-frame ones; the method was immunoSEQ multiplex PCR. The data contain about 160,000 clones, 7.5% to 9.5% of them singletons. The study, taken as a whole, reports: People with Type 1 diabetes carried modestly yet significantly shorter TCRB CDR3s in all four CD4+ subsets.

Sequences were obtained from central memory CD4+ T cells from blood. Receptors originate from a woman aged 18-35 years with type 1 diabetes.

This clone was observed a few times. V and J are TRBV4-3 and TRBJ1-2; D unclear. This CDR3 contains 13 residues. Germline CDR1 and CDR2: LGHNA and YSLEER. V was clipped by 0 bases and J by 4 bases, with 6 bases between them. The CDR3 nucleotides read TGCGCCAGCAGCCAAGAGGTCGGCTATGGCTACACCTTC. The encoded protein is CASSQEVGYGYTF.

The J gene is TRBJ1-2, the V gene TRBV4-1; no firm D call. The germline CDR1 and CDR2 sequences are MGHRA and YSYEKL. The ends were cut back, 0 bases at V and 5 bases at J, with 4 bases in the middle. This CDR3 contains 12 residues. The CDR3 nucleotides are TGCGCCAGCAGCCAAGACGGGTATGGCTACACCTTC. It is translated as CASSQDGYGYTF.

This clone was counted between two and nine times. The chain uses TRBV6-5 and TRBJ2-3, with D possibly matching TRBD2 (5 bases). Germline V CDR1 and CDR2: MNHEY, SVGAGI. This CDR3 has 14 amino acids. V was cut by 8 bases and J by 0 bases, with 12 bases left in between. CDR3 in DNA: TGTGCCAGCTCGAGCGGTTCTAGCACAGATACGCAGTATTTT. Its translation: CASSSGSSTDTQYF.

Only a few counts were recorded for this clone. CDR3 sequence: CASSPVQDSYGYTF. CDR3 in DNA: TGTGCCAGCAGCCCGGTCCAGGATAGCTATGGCTACACCTTC. The chain combines TRBV7-9 with TRBJ1-2; D unresolved. The CDR3 length is 14 residues. V lost 5 bases and J lost 4, with 14 bases in between. In germline, CDR1 is SEHNR, CDR2 FQNEAQ (reference sequence).

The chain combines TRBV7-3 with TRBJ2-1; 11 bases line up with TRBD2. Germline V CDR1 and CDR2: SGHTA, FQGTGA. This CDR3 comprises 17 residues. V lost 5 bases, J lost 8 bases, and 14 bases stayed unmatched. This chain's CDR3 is CASSPRLAGSVLDEQFF. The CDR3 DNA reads TGTGCCAGCAGCCCCAGACTAGCGGGGTCGGTATTGGATGAGCAGTTCTTC.